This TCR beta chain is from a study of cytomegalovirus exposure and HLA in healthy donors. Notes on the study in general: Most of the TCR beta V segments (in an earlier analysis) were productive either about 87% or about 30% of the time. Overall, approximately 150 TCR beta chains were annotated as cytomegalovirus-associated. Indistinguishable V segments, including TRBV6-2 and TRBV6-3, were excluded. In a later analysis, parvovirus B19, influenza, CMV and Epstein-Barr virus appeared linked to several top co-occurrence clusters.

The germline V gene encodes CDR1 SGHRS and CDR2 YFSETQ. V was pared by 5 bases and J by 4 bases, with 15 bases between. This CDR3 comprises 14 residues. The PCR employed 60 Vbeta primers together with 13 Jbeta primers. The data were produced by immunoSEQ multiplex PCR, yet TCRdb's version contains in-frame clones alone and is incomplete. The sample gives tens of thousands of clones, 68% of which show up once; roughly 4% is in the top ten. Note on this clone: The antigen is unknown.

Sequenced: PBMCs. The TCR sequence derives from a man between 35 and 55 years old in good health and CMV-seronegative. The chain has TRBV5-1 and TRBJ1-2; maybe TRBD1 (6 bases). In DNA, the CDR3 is TGCGCCAGCAGTAGGGCAGGGGATGGCTATGGCTACACCTTC. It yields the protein CASSRAGDGYGYTF. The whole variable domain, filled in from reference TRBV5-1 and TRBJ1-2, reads KAGVTQTPRYLIKTRGQQVTLSCSPISGHRSVSWYQQTPGQGLQFLFEYFSETQRNKGNFPGRFSGRQFSNSRSEMNVSTLELGDSALYLCASSRAGDGYGYTFGSGTRLTVV.